This is a list of T cell receptor beta chains from one sample in a study of OX40 agonist ivuxolimab in advanced cancers. The table came from immunoSEQ multiplex PCR; TCRdb's copy has only in-frame clones and leaves some out. Here the sample spans approximately 100,000 clones, about 90% being singletons. The sample in question was CD4+ or CD8+ T cells sorted from blood, obtained in a trial of the OX40 agonist ivuxolimab. The receptor set was obtained from an adult with an advanced solid tumor such as melanoma, head and neck, liver or kidney cancer. Both conserved end residues are part of each CDR3. D genes are given only for firm matches. The listing skips clone size in some rows; elsewhere it reads once, few, many or a size class.

clone size	CDR3 length	V gene	J gene	D gene	CDR3 DNA	CDR3 protein
NA	14	TRBV7-2	TRBJ2-3	NA	TGTGCCAGCAGCCCCTTGGGGATTCCAGATACGCAGTATTTT	CASSPLGIPDTQYF
NA	13	TRBV14	TRBJ2-5	NA	TGTGCCAGCAGCCGGAACCGTCAAGAGACCCAGTACTTC	CASSRNRQETQYF
NA	15	TRBV30	TRBJ2-2	TRBD2	TGTGCCTGGAGTCCCCCGGGAGGGGGCACCGGGGAGCTGTTTTTT	CAWSPPGGGTGELFF
NA	14	TRBV7-9	TRBJ1-5	NA	TGTGCCAGCAGCTTAGGGGGGGCGGAACAGCCCCAGCATTTT	CASSLGGAEQPQHF
NA	15	TRBV10-3	TRBJ2-2	TRBD2	TGTGCCATCAGTGATCGACTAGCGGGGGCCGGGGAGCTGTTTTTT	CAISDRLAGAGELFF
NA	16	TRBV18	TRBJ2-7	NA	TGTGCCAGCTCAGGGCTAGGGGTCCGAAATTTGAACGAGCAGTACTTC	CASSGLGVRNLNEQYF
NA	14	TRBV28	TRBJ2-1	NA	TGTGCCAGCCGAATGGGGAGCTCCTACAATGAGCAGTTCTTC	CASRMGSSYNEQFF
NA	15	TRBV5-6	TRBJ1-2	TRBD1	TGTGCCAGCAGCCCTGGGGGCAGGGGGCTTGGTGGCTACACCTTC	CASSPGGRGLGGYTF
NA	14	TRBV5-1	TRBJ2-4	NA	TGCGCCAGCAGCTTAGGATGGACCGAAAACATTCAGTACTTC	CASSLGWTENIQYF
once	15	TRBV5-8	TRBJ2-1	NA	TGTGCCAGCAGCTTGGCCGGTCAGGGTAGGAATGAGCAGTTCTTC	CASSLAGQGRNEQFF
NA	17	TRBV21-1	TRBJ1-6	NA	TGTGCCAGCAGCAAAAAAGGGACGGACTCCTATAATTCACCCCTCCACTTT	CASSKKGTDSYNSPLHF
NA	13	TRBV7-2	TRBJ1-1	NA	TGTGCCAGCAGCTTAGAGGCGACCCCTGGGGCTTTCTTT	CASSLEATPGAFF
NA	17	TRBV28	TRBJ2-3	TRBD2	TGTGCCAGCAGTTTCAACGGACTAGCGGGGGGGACAGATACGCAGTATTTT	CASSFNGLAGGTDTQYF
once	13	TRBV28	TRBJ1-2	NA	TGTGCCAGCAGTTTAGAGACACCGGGAGGCTACACCTTC	CASSLETPGGYTF
NA	12	TRBV5-1	TRBJ2-7	NA	TGCGCCAGCTCCGCAGGGGTTTACGAGCAGTACTTC	CASSAGVYEQYF
NA	11	TRBV30	TRBJ1-2	NA	TGTGCCTGGAGTGTCCAGGCTGGCTACACCTTC	CAWSVQAGYTF
few	12	TRBV30	TRBJ1-2	TRBD1	TGTGCCTGGAGTTGGACAGGGGACGGCTACACCTTC	CAWSWTGDGYTF
NA	16	TRBV25-1	TRBJ1-2	NA	TGTGCCAGCAGTCCTCCAACCGGGACAACTAACTATGGCTACACCTTC	CASSPPTGTTNYGYTF
NA	12	TRBV6-1	TRBJ2-7	NA	TGTGCCAGCAGTGCGAACTTATACGAGCAGTACTTC	CASSANLYEQYF
NA	14	TRBV4-1	TRBJ2-1	TRBD1	TGCGCCAGCAACCCAGGGGGCCCCTACAATGAGCAGTTCTTC	CASNPGGPYNEQFF
NA	14	TRBV2	TRBJ2-3	NA	TGTGCCAGCAGCGGGGCCCACTTCACGGATACGCAGTATTTT	CASSGAHFTDTQYF
NA	15	TRBV10-3	TRBJ2-2	TRBD1	TGTGCCATCACTCCGGGACAGGGGCCCACCGGGGAGCTGTTTTTT	CAITPGQGPTGELFF
NA	12	TRBV4-3	TRBJ1-2	NA	TGCGCCAGCAGCCAAGAGCGGGGTGGCTACACCTTC	CASSQERGGYTF
NA	14	TRBV28	TRBJ2-2	NA	TGTGCCAGCAGTTGGAGCATTAACACCGGGGAGCTGTTTTTT	CASSWSINTGELFF
once	15	TRBV5-1	TRBJ1-4	TRBD1	TGCGCCAGCAGCTTACGGACAGGGGAGAATGAAAAACTGTTTTTT	CASSLRTGENEKLFF
NA	11	TRBV28	TRBJ1-3	NA	TGTGCCAGCAGTTTATGGGACACCATATATTTT	CASSLWDTIYF
NA	13	TRBV6-1	TRBJ1-5	NA	TGTGCCAGCAAACAGGATGGAGGGCAGCCCCAGCATTTT	CASKQDGGQPQHF
NA	13	TRBV30	TRBJ1-1	NA	TGTGCCTGGAGTGTGCAGATCGACACTGAAGCTTTCTTT	CAWSVQIDTEAFF
NA	14	TRBV30	TRBJ1-6	NA	TGTGCCTGGAGTGCAGGGAAGGCTAGTTCACCCCTCCACTTT	CAWSAGKASSPLHF
NA	15	TRBV19	TRBJ2-1	NA	TGTGCCAGTAGTACCCTACGGGCAGAACAAAATGAGCAGTTCTTC	CASSTLRAEQNEQFF
once	12	TRBV7-2	TRBJ2-1	NA	TGTGCCAGCAGCTCCCCCGGGACTCTGCAGTTCTTC	CASSSPGTLQFF
NA	14	TRBV19	TRBJ1-1	NA	TGTGCCAGTACCGTGGGGGGGCTGGGCACTGAAGCTTTCTTT	CASTVGGLGTEAFF
NA	16	TRBV5-1	TRBJ2-2	TRBD2	TGCGCCAGCAGCTTGCAGCTAGCGGGGGGCCCCGGGGAGCTGTTTTTT	CASSLQLAGGPGELFF
NA	13	TRBV2	TRBJ2-5	NA	TGTGCCAGCAGTGGCCCCTCGGGGGAGACCCAGTACTTC	CASSGPSGETQYF
once	13	TRBV10-3	TRBJ1-6	TRBD1	TGTGCCACTCACCGGGACAGCAATTCACCCCTCCACTTT	CATHRDSNSPLHF
once	12	TRBV5-1	TRBJ1-1	TRBD1	TGCGCCTCGGGACAGTTGAACACTGAAGCTTTCTTT	CASGQLNTEAFF
NA	16	TRBV4-3	TRBJ2-2	NA	TGCGCCAGCAGCCAGTCCGGGACGGAGAACACCGGGGAGCTGTTTTTT	CASSQSGTENTGELFF
few	17	TRBV10-1	TRBJ1-5	NA	TGCGCCATTGTGGAGGGGAGGGGGTCTCATAGCAATCAGCCCCAGCATTTT	CAIVEGRGSHSNQPQHF
NA	18	TRBV7-9	TRBJ1-4	TRBD1	TGTGCCAGCAGCTCAATCGGGACAGGGGCTACAACTAATGAAAAACTGTTTTTT	CASSSIGTGATTNEKLFF
NA	13	TRBV27	TRBJ2-7	NA	TGTGCCAGCAGCCAGCGGAGCTCCTACGAGCAGTACTTC	CASSQRSSYEQYF
NA	14	TRBV29-1	TRBJ1-1	TRBD1	TGCAGCGTTGAAGCCCGACAGGGGAACACTGAAGCTTTCTTT	CSVEARQGNTEAFF
NA	14	TRBV5-6	TRBJ1-2	TRBD1	TGTGCCAGCAGCTCAGACAGGGGCAACTATGGCTACACCTTC	CASSSDRGNYGYTF
NA	15	TRBV5-1	TRBJ1-2	TRBD1	TGCGCCAGCAGCTTGGTTGGCCGGACAGGGGATGGCTACACCTTC	CASSLVGRTGDGYTF
NA	15	TRBV7-2	TRBJ2-5	TRBD1	TGTGCCAGCAGCCCGAGACAGGGGTACCAAGAGACCCAGTACTTC	CASSPRQGYQETQYF
NA	15	TRBV28	TRBJ1-5	TRBD1	TGTGCCAGCAGTCTACAGGGGGCGCGGAATCAGCCCCAGCATTTT	CASSLQGARNQPQHF
NA	16	TRBV6-6	TRBJ1-2	NA	TGTGCCAGCAGAGCCCGAGGTCCAGCAACCCACTATGGCTACACCTTC	CASRARGPATHYGYTF
NA	15	TRBV5-1	TRBJ2-7	TRBD1	TGCGCCAGCAGCTTGTCTAGGACAGGGGGGTCCGAGCAGTACTTC	CASSLSRTGGSEQYF
NA	15	TRBV6-1	TRBJ2-7	NA	TGTGCCAGCAGTGAAGAGAATAGACGGTACTACGAGCAGTACTTC	CASSEENRRYYEQYF
NA	11	TRBV29-1	TRBJ1-5	NA	TGCAGCGCTACACACGGGGAGGGCCAGCATTTT	CSATHGEGQHF
NA	14	TRBV27	TRBJ1-4	NA	TGTGCCAGCACTTCCGGACGGGTTAATGAAAAACTGTTTTTT	CASTSGRVNEKLFF
NA	14	TRBV9	TRBJ2-4	NA	TGTGCCAGCAGCGTAGGGTACAGTAACGACATTCAGTACTTC	CASSVGYSNDIQYF
NA	13	TRBV2	TRBJ2-7	NA	TGTGCCAGCAGTGAAGACAGGGACTACGAGCAGTACTTC	CASSEDRDYEQYF
NA	12	TRBV28	TRBJ2-7	NA	TGTGCCAGCAGTTTTGTGTTATACGAGCAGTACTTC	CASSFVLYEQYF
NA	12	TRBV27	TRBJ2-5	NA	TGTGCCAGCAGTGTCCATGGGGAGACCCAGTACTTC	CASSVHGETQYF
few	16	TRBV28	TRBJ1-5	NA	TGTGCCAGCAGTTCACCAGGGGAGGGGGGTAATCAGCCCCAGCATTTT	CASSSPGEGGNQPQHF
NA	15	TRBV5-1	TRBJ2-5	NA	TGCGCCAGCAGCACGGGGACGGATTATCAAGAGACCCAGTACTTC	CASSTGTDYQETQYF
NA	13	TRBV28	TRBJ1-4	NA	TGTGCCAGCCGAGGAACAACTAATGAAAAACTGTTTTTT	CASRGTTNEKLFF
NA	12	TRBV30	TRBJ1-3	NA	TGTGCCTGTACAGAATCTGGAAACACCATATATTTT	CACTESGNTIYF
NA	12	TRBV19	TRBJ1-5	NA	TGTGCCAGTAAAGACTGGAATCAGCCCCAGCATTTT	CASKDWNQPQHF
NA	17	TRBV7-2	TRBJ1-3	TRBD1	TGTGCCAGCAGCCCTTATCGGACAGGGGTTGGCGGCAACACCATATATTTT	CASSPYRTGVGGNTIYF